This passage covers 13 T cell receptor beta chains from one sample sequenced in a study of Ad26.COV2.S vaccination and SARS-CoV-2 variants. Libraries were prepared by immunoSEQ multiplex PCR; TCRdb keeps only in-frame clonotypes and omits some of them. This table holds hundreds of thousands of clones, about 91% found once. Treatment here: about 20 received Ad26.COV2.S at low or high dose, single or two shots; 5 received placebo; per-sample allocation not given. After the first vaccine or placebo injection, samples were drawn on day 63. The specimen was peripheral blood, collected in a trial of Ad26.COV2.S vaccine versus placebo. Every receptor here comes from a person between 18 and 59 years old who received the Ad26.COV2.S COVID-19 vaccine or a placebo.

The genes are TRBV7-2 and TRBJ1-1, with D unresolved. There are 14 residues in the CDR3. Germline-derived CDR1 and CDR2 are SGHTA and FQGNSA. The ends were cut back, 3 bases at V and 2 bases at J, with 10 bases in the middle. CDR3 loop: CASSLSTRNTEAFF. CDR3 bases: TGTGCCAGCAGCTTGAGCACCAGAAACACTGAAGCTTTCTTT. Based on the CDR3 plus reference TRBV7-2 and TRBJ1-1, the full variable domain is GAGVSQSPSNKVTEKGKDVELRCDPISGHTALYWYRQSLGQGLEFLIYFQGNSAPDKSGLPSDRFSAERTGGSVSTLTIQRTQQEDSAVYLCASSLSTRNTEAFFGQGTRLTVV.

The chain uses TRBV5-4 and TRBJ2-7, with D possibly TRBD2 on 5 matching bases. V lost 0 bases and J lost 3, with 10 bases in between. The CDR3 is 14 amino acids. Germline V gene sequence: CDR1 SGHNT, CDR2 YYREEE (reference sequence). The DNA of the CDR3 is TGTGCCAGCAGCTTGGACGGGAACCGCTACGAGCAGTACGTC. This codes for CASSLDGNRYEQYV.

The genes are TRBV4-1 and TRBJ2-2; 9 bases agree with TRBD1. Germline CDR1 reads MGHRA; CDR2 reads YSYEKL. This CDR3 spans 16 amino acids. After removal of 5 bases from V and 5 bases from J, the junction contained 9 bases not matched to a gene. This CDR3 reads CASSARTGDRTGELFF. DNA of the CDR3: TGCGCCAGCAGCGCGCGGACAGGGGATCGAACCGGGGAGCTGTTTTTT.

The chain employs TRBV19 and TRBJ1-2; possible D gene TRBD1, 5 bases. V was pared by 3 bases and J by 6 bases, with 11 bases between. The germline gives CDR1 LNHDA, CDR2 SQIVND (reference sequence). The length of the CDR3 is 13 residues. CDR3 in DNA: TGTGCCAGTAGTATGCCAGGGCAGCATGGCTACACCTTC. It is translated as CASSMPGQHGYTF.

In nucleotides, the CDR3 is TGTGCCAGCAGATGGCGGGTGGGGGTTTACGAGCAGTACTTC. Its translation is CASRWRVGVYEQYF. The chain carries TRBV28 and TRBJ2-7, with D perhaps given as TRBD1 or TRBD2 (5 bases each). Trimming pared 6 bases from V and 4 bases from J, leaving 16 bases between. The CDR3 totals 14 residues. Per germline, CDR1 MDHEN and CDR2 SYDVKM.

This chain links TRBV7-2 with TRBJ2-2; 8 positions match TRBD1. The V gene's germline CDR1 is SGHTA and CDR2 FQGNSA. V lost 3 bases to trimming and J lost 7 bases; unmatched junction nucleotides: 4. This CDR3 has 14 amino acids. CDR3 protein: CASSFRQGSGELFF. The CDR3, as DNA: TGTGCCAGCAGCTTCCGACAGGGGAGCGGGGAGCTGTTTTTT.

V usage is TRBV30 and J usage is TRBJ1-2; D ambiguous. Germline loops: CDR1 GTSNPN, CDR2 SVGIG (reference sequence). Deletions cut 2 bases from V and 5 bases from J, with 15 bases between. The CDR3 totals 14 residues. CDR3 in DNA: TGTGCCTGGAGTCCCTATAGCCGGGAGTATGGCTACACCTTC. This translates into CAWSPYSREYGYTF.

J is TRBJ2-3 and V is TRBV2, with 9 nucleotides matching TRBD1. V gave up 2 bases and J gave up 0 bases; unmatched junction bases: 12. Germline CDR1 is SNHLY and CDR2 is FYNNEI. The CDR3 is made up of 19 amino acids. The CDR3 sequence is CASSEWWGQGRSSTDTQYF. The CDR3 DNA reads as TGTGCCAGCAGTGAATGGTGGGGACAGGGAAGGTCGAGCACAGATACGCAGTATTTT.

The chain couples TRBV9 to TRBJ2-1; no clear D gene. Germline lookup yields CDR1 SGDLS and CDR2 YYNGEE. The CDR3 is 13 amino acids. The ends were cut back, 4 bases at V and 2 bases at J, with 7 bases in the middle. The CDR3 bases are TGTGCCAGCAGCCCCCAGACCTACAATGAGCAGTTCTTC. This translates into CASSPQTYNEQFF.

V is TRBV7-9 and J is TRBJ2-1, with D unresolved. This CDR3 has 16 residues. Germline V gene sequence: CDR1 SEHNR, CDR2 FQNEAQ (reference sequence). V was shortened by 7 bases and J by 0 bases, with 16 bases between the two germline ends. In DNA form, the CDR3 reads TGTGCCAGCACCGACCCGGGCGATCACTCCTACAATGAGCAGTTCTTC. Protein: CASTDPGDHSYNEQFF.

The rearrangement joins TRBV10-3 to TRBJ1-5; the D gene is possibly TRBD1 (6 bases). The CDR3 loop spans 14 amino acids. Trimming cost V 2 bases and J 5 bases, with 10 bases left between them. Germline CDR1 reads ENHRY; CDR2 reads SYGVKD. The CDR3 sequence is CAISETTGDQPQHF. The DNA for the CDR3 is TGTGCCATCAGTGAGACGACAGGCGATCAGCCCCAGCATTTT.

V and J are TRBV7-3 and TRBJ2-3, with 7 bases identical to TRBD1. The CDR3 has 16 residues. Germline CDR1 is SGHTA and CDR2 is FQGTGA. V lost 5 bases to trimming and J lost 0 bases; unmatched junction nucleotides: 8. The CDR3 region has the DNA TGTGCCAGCAGCCGAACCCCAGGGGGAAGCACAGATACGCAGTATTTT. This translates into CASSRTPGGSTDTQYF.

The chain links TRBV2 to TRBJ1-5; 9 bases fit TRBD1. The germline V gene encodes CDR1 SNHLY and CDR2 FYNNEI. There are 14 residues in the CDR3. V trimming: 5 bases; J trimming: 4 bases; junction bases outside the gene matches: 3. The CDR3 DNA is TGTGCCAGCAGTAAAGGGACAGGGAATCAGCCCCAGCATTTT. This translates into CASSKGTGNQPQHF.